This TCR beta chain derives from a study of response to subunit inactivated influenza vaccine. For this clonotype: Its antigen is undetermined.

V was cut by 6 bases and J by 2 bases, with 13 bases left in between. The CDR3 is 15 amino acids. Per germline, CDR1 SNHLY and CDR2 FYNNEI. The study's findings and limits: Authors suggested each seasonal flu vaccination may recruit only limited numbers of new T cells.

TCRdb passed the RT-PCR reads through MiXCR, listing each CDR3 protein once. The table includes roughly 700,000 distinct CDR3 sequences, about 14% detected once. The material was PBMCs from blood, obtained around 14 days before vaccination. This clonotype was obtained from a man aged 50 or older who received an inactivated influenza vaccine. The V call is TRBV2, the J call TRBJ2-2; a weak D match, TRBD1 (6 bases). The CDR3 DNA reads as TGTGCCAGCAGGGCCGGACAGCTTAACACCGGGGAGCTGTTTTTT. It specifies CASRAGQLNTGELFF.